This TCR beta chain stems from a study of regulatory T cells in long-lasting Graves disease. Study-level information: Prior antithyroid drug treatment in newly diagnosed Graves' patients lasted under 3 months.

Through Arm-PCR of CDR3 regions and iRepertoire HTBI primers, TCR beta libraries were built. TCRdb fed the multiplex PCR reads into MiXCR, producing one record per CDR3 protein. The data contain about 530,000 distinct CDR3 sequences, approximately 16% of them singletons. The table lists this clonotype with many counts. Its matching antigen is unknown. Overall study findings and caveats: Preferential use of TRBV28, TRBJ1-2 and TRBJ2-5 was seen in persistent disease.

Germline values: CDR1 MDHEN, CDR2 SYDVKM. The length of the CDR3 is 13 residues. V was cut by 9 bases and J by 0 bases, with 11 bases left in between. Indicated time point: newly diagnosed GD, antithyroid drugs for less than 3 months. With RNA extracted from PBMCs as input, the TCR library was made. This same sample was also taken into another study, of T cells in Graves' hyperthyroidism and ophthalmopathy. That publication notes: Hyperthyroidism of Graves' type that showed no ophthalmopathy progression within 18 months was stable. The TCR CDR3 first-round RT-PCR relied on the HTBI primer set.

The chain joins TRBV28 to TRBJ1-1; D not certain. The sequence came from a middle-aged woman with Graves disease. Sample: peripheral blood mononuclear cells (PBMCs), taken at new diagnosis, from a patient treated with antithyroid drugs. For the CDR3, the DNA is TGTGCCAGTGACGACTGGATGAACACTGAAGCTTTCTTT. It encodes CASDDWMNTEAFF.